This note documents a single T cell receptor (beta chain) sequence. This record comes from a study of blood T cell repertoires in COVID-19. Whole-study context: Sites across the United States, Italy and Spain contributed samples from acute and convalescent COVID-19. PBMCs, B-cell-depleted T cells, or T cells provided the cDNA or gDNA that made up the material.

Original analysis: Estimation of nucleated cell counts relied on the amplification of reference gene primers. This table comes from immunoSEQ multiplex PCR, and its TCRdb copy is limited to in-frame clones, with some not included. V and J calls and clone size come straight from that table; D and trimming were deduced from the DNA. The sample shows a few hundred thousand clones, 65% to 90% of them seen only once. V lost 2 bases and J 0 bases, leaving 5 bases between the germline ends. CDR1 and CDR2 (germline): MDHEN, SYDVKM. This CDR3 comprises 15 residues. This clonotype was obtained from a woman between 35 and 50 years old who had recovered from COVID-19. The sample taken for sequencing was peripheral blood. The chain recombines TRBV28 with TRBJ1-6; maybe TRBD1 (5 bases). Here the CDR3 reads CASSLTGSYNSPLHF. CDR3 nucleotide sequence: TGTGCCAGCAGTTTAACAGGCTCCTATAATTCACCCCTCCACTTT. Full variable domain (missing parts from reference TRBV28 and TRBJ1-6): DVKVTQSSRYLVKRTGEKVFLECVQDMDHENMFWYRQDPGLGLRLIYFSYDVKMKEKGDIPEGYSVSREKKERFSLILESASTNQTSMYLCASSLTGSYNSPLHFGNGTRLTVT.